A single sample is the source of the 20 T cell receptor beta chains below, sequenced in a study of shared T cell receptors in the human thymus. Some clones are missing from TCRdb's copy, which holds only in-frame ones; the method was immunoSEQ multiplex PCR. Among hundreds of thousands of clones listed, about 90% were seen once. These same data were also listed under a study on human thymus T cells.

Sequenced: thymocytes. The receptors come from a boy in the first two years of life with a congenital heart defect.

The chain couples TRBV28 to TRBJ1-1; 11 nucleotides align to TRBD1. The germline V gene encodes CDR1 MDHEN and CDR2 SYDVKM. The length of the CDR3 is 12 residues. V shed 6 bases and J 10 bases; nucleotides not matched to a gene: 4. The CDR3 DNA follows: TGTGCCAGCAGAGGGGACAGGGGGGCAGCTTTCTTT. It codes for CASRGDRGAAFF.

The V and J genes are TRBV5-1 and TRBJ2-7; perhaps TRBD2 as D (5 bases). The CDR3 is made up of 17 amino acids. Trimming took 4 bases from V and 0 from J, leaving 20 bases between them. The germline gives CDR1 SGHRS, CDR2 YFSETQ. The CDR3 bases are TGCGCCAGCAGCCCTTTGGGGAGTGGGGTAAGCTCCTACGAGCAGTACTTC. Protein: CASSPLGSGVSSYEQYF.

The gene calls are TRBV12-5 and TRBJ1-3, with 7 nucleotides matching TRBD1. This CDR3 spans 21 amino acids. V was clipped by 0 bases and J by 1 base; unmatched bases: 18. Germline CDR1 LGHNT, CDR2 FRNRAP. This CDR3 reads CASGLVTLFGDSARSGNTIYF. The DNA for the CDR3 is TGTGCTAGTGGTTTGGTTACCCTATTCGGGGACAGCGCCCGTTCTGGAAACACCATATATTTT.

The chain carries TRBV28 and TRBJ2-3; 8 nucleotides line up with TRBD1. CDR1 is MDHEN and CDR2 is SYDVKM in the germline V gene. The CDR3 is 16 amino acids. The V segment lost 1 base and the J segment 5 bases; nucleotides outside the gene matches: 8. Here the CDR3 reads CASSLYWQGARDTQYF. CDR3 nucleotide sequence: TGTGCCAGCAGTTTATACTGGCAGGGGGCTAGAGATACGCAGTATTTT.

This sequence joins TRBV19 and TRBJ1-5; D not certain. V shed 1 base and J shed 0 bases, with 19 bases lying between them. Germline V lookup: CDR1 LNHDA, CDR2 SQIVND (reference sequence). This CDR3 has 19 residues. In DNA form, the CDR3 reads TGTGCCAGTAGTATAGTATGGCTAGGGAGTTCGTATAGCAATCAGCCCCAGCATTTT. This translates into CASSIVWLGSSYSNQPQHF.

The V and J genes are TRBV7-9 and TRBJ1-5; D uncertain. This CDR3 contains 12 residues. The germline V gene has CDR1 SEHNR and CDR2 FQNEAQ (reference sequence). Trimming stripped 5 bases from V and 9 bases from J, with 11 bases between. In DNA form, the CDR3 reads TGTGCCAGCAGCCGAGAGGTAGGGCCCCAGCATTTT. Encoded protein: CASSREVGPQHF.

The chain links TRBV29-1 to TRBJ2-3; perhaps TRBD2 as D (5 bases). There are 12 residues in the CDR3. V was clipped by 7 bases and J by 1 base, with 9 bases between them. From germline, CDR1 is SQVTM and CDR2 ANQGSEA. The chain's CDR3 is CSGRTCTDTQYF. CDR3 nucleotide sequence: TGCAGCGGACGGACTTGCACAGATACGCAGTATTTT.

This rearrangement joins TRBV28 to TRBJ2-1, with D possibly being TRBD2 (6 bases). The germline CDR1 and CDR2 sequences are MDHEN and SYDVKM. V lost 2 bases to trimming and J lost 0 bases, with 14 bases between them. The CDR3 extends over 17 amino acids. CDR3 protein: CASSLGDSQSSYNEQFF. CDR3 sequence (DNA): TGTGCCAGCAGTTTAGGGGACTCCCAGAGCTCCTACAATGAGCAGTTCTTC. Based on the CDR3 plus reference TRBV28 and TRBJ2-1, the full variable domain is DVKVTQSSRYLVKRTGEKVFLECVQDMDHENMFWYRQDPGLGLRLIYFSYDVKMKEKGDIPEGYSVSREKKERFSLILESASTNQTSMYLCASSLGDSQSSYNEQFFGPGTRLTVL.

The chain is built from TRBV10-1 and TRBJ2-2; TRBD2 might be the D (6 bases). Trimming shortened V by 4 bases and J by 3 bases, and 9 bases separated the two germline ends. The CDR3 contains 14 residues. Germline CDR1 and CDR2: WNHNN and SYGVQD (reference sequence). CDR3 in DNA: TGCGCCAGCAGTGGGACTAACGACACCGGGGAGCTGTTTTTT. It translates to CASSGTNDTGELFF.

For the CDR3, the DNA is TGTGCCAGCTCACCCACCCTTTCCGACAGGGTCCCTGGAAACACCATATATTTT. Translating gives CASSPTLSDRVPGNTIYF. The chain is built from TRBV18 and TRBJ1-3; the match to TRBD1 covers 7 bases. Germline V gives CDR1 KGHSH, CDR2 LQKENI. Trimming at V came to 3 bases and at J to 2 bases, leaving 13 bases not matched to a gene. CDR3 length: 18 amino acids.

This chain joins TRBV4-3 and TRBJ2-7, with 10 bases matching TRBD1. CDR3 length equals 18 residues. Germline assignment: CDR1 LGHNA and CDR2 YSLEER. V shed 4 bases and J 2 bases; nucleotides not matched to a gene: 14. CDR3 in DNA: TGCGCCAGCAGCCCCGGGACAGGGGACCCCGCGGGGCCCTACGAGCAGTACTTC. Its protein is CASSPGTGDPAGPYEQYF.

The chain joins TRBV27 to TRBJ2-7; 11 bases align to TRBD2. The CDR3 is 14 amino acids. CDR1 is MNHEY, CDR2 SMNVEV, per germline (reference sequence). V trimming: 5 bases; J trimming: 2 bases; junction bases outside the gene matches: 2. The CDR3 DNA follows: TGTGCCAGCAGTCGACTAGCGGGGCCCTACGAGCAGTACTTC. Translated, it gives CASSRLAGPYEQYF.

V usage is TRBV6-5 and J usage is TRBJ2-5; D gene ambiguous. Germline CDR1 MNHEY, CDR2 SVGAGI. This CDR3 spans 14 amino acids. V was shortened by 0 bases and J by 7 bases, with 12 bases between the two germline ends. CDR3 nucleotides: TGTGCCAGCAGTTACTCTTCCCAGACGGGGACCCAGTACTTC. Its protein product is CASSYSSQTGTQYF.

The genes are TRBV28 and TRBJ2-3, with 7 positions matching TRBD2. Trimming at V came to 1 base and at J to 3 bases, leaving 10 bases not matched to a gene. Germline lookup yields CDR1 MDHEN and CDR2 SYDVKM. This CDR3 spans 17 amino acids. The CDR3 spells CASSLSKGGSGTDTQYF. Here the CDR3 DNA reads TGTGCCAGCAGTTTATCTAAGGGCGGGAGTGGGACAGATACGCAGTATTTT.

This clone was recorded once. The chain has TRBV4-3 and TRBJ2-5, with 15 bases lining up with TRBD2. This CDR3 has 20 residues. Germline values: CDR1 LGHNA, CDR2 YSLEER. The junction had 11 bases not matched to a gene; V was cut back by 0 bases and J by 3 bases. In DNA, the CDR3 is TGCGCCAGCAGCCAAGATGAGGGACTAGCGGGGGGCCTGAGCGAAGAGACCCAGTACTTC. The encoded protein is CASSQDEGLAGGLSEETQYF.

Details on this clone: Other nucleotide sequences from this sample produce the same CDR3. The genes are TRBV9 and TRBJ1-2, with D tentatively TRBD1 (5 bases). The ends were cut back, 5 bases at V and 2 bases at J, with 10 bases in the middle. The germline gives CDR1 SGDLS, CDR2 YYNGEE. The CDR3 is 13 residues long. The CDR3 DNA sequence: TGTGCCAGCAGTTCCGGACAAAACTATGGCTACACCTTC. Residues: CASSSGQNYGYTF.

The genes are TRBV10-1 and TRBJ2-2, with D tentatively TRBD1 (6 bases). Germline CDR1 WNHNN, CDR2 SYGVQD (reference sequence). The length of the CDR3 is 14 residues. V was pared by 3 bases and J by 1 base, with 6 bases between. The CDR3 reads CASSDRGNTGELFF. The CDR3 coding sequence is TGCGCCAGCAGTGACAGGGGGAACACCGGGGAGCTGTTTTTT.

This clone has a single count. The CDR3 region is CASSFRTGPNQPQHF. CDR3 DNA: TGTGCCAGCAGTTTCAGGACAGGCCCTAATCAGCCCCAGCATTTT. The V call is TRBV27, the J call TRBJ1-5; 7 bases line up with TRBD1. Looked up from germline, CDR1 is MNHEY and CDR2 is SMNVEV (reference sequence). This CDR3 is 15 amino acids long. The J segment lost 4 bases and the V segment lost 3 bases, leaving 6 bases of the junction unmatched.

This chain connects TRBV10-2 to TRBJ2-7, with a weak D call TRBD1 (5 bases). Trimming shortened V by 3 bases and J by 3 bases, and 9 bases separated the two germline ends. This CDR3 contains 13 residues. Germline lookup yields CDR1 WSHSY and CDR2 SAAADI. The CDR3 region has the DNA TGCGCCAGCAGTGACCCAACAGGCTACGAGCAGTACTTC. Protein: CASSDPTGYEQYF.

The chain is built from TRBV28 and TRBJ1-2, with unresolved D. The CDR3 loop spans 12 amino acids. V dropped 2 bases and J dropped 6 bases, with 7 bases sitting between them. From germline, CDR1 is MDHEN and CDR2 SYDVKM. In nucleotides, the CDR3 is TGTGCCAGCAGTTTAACTGTGAATGGCTACACCTTC. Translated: CASSLTVNGYTF.